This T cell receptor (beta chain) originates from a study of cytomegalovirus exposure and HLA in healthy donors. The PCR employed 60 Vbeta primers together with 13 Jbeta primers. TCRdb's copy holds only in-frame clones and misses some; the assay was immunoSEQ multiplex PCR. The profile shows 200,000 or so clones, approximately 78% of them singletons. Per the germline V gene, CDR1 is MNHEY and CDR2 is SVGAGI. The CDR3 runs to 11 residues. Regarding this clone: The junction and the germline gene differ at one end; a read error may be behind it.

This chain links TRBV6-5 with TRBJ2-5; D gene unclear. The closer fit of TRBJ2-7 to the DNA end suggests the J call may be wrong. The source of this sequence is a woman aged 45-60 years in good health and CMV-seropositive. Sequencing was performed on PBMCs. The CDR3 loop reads CVSRRGYEQYF. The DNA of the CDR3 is TGTGTCAGCAGGCGAGGCTACGAGCAGTACTTC.